The present TCR beta chain was sequenced within a study of blood T cell repertoires in COVID-19. Study details: The cDNA or gDNA used as material had been derived from T cells, B-cell-depleted T cells, or PBMCs.

TCRdb's table, derived via immunoSEQ multiplex PCR, lists solely in-frame clones and lacks some. The repertoire holds 80,000 to 100,000 clones, over 70% seen once, with roughly 4.4% in the top ten. The CDR3 loop spans 13 amino acids. V was shortened by 3 bases and J by 4 bases, with 9 bases between the two germline ends. Germline CDR1 and CDR2: LNHDA and SQIVND (reference sequence). The specimen was peripheral blood. V gene TRBV19 combines with J gene TRBJ1-2, with no clear D. The sequence was obtained from a man aged 55 to 69 with acute or convalescent COVID-19. CDR3 coding DNA: TGTGCCAGTAGTATCGGCGAGGGCTATGGCTACACCTTC. Translation gives CASSIGEGYGYTF.